This T cell receptor beta chain was found in a study of cytomegalovirus exposure and HLA in healthy donors. Amplification used 60 Vbeta primers and 13 Jbeta primers. Clones were sequenced by immunoSEQ multiplex PCR, and TCRdb holds only the in-frame ones, with some missing. The sample lists 80,000 or so clones, under 80% occurring once. Study findings and constraints: It was reported in a later analysis that an Asian-associated ancestry cluster showed fewer N-insertions than the 666-donor mean. Prior analysis indicated that the majority of TCR beta V segments exhibited productivity approximately 87% or approximately 30% of the time.

Looked up from germline, CDR1 is SGHAT and CDR2 is FQNNGV. The V gene end was trimmed by 5 bases and the J gene end by 11 bases; junction bases not matched to a gene: 7. The CDR3 is 14 residues long. In the case of this clone: Its antigen remains unknown.

This clonotype was sampled from a male donor in good health and CMV-seropositive. Sequenced material: PBMCs. This rearrangement joins TRBV11-2 to TRBJ2-1, with 12 positions matching TRBD2. CDR3 loop: CASSPRTSGTKQFF. The CDR3 region has the DNA TGTGCCAGCAGCCCGCGGACTAGCGGGACCAAGCAGTTCTTC.